The following is a T cell receptor (beta chain) sequence with its context. Antigen specificity is unknown. Donors were ostensibly healthy at sampling, although undocumented immune exposures were probable. The PCR contained 60 Vbeta and 13 Jbeta primers. TCRdb's copy holds only in-frame clones and misses some; the assay was immunoSEQ multiplex PCR. The table for this sample gives about 46,000 clones. The record originates from a study of cytomegalovirus exposure and HLA in healthy donors. The study's findings and limits: Later analysis demonstrated an association between a missense DCLRE1C variant and TCR beta V- and J-gene trimming. Donors were assumed by presence/absence analyses to have roughly uniform sequencing depth.

The CDR3 is 14 residues long. V lost 5 bases and J 7 bases, leaving 15 bases between the germline ends. In germline, CDR1 is SGHNT, CDR2 YENEEA. Sequencing was performed on PBMCs. The clonotype originates from a woman aged 40 to 50 in good health and CMV-seronegative. This rearrangement joins TRBV11-3 to TRBJ2-1; D ambiguous. The CDR3 here is CASSPTGSANEQFF. The CDR3 bases are TGTGCCAGCAGCCCTACCGGGTCCGCTAATGAGCAGTTCTTC.